This entry describes one T cell receptor beta chain. Its antigen is unknown. Assay used: immunoSEQ multiplex PCR; TCRdb lists only in-frame clones, some missing. The sample lists approximately 2,000,000 clones, about nine tenths seen once, with around 0.35% in the top ten. A CD45RA-negative memory subset and a CD45RA+ naive subset were separated from the CD4+ cells. Losses at the gene ends were 0 bases for V and 2 bases for J; bases not matched to a gene: 7. This CDR3 contains 18 residues. Looked up from germline, CDR1 is SGHRS and CDR2 is YFSETQ. This sample is part of a study of shared clonotypes between healthy human individuals. Regarding the study as a whole: A few donors held about 5.1% of naive CD4 clonotypes in common.

Material: naive CD4+ T cells from PBMCs. Subset: CD45RA+ positively selected. The origin of this receptor is a man between 18 and 29 years old in good health. Some clones in this sample may be carry-over from other donors' samples. The chain uses TRBV5-1 and TRBJ2-5; TRBD2 matches 13 bases. The CDR3 sequence is CASSLGTSGRTGQETQYF. DNA of the CDR3: TGCGCCAGCAGCTTGGGGACTAGCGGGAGAACGGGACAAGAGACCCAGTACTTC.